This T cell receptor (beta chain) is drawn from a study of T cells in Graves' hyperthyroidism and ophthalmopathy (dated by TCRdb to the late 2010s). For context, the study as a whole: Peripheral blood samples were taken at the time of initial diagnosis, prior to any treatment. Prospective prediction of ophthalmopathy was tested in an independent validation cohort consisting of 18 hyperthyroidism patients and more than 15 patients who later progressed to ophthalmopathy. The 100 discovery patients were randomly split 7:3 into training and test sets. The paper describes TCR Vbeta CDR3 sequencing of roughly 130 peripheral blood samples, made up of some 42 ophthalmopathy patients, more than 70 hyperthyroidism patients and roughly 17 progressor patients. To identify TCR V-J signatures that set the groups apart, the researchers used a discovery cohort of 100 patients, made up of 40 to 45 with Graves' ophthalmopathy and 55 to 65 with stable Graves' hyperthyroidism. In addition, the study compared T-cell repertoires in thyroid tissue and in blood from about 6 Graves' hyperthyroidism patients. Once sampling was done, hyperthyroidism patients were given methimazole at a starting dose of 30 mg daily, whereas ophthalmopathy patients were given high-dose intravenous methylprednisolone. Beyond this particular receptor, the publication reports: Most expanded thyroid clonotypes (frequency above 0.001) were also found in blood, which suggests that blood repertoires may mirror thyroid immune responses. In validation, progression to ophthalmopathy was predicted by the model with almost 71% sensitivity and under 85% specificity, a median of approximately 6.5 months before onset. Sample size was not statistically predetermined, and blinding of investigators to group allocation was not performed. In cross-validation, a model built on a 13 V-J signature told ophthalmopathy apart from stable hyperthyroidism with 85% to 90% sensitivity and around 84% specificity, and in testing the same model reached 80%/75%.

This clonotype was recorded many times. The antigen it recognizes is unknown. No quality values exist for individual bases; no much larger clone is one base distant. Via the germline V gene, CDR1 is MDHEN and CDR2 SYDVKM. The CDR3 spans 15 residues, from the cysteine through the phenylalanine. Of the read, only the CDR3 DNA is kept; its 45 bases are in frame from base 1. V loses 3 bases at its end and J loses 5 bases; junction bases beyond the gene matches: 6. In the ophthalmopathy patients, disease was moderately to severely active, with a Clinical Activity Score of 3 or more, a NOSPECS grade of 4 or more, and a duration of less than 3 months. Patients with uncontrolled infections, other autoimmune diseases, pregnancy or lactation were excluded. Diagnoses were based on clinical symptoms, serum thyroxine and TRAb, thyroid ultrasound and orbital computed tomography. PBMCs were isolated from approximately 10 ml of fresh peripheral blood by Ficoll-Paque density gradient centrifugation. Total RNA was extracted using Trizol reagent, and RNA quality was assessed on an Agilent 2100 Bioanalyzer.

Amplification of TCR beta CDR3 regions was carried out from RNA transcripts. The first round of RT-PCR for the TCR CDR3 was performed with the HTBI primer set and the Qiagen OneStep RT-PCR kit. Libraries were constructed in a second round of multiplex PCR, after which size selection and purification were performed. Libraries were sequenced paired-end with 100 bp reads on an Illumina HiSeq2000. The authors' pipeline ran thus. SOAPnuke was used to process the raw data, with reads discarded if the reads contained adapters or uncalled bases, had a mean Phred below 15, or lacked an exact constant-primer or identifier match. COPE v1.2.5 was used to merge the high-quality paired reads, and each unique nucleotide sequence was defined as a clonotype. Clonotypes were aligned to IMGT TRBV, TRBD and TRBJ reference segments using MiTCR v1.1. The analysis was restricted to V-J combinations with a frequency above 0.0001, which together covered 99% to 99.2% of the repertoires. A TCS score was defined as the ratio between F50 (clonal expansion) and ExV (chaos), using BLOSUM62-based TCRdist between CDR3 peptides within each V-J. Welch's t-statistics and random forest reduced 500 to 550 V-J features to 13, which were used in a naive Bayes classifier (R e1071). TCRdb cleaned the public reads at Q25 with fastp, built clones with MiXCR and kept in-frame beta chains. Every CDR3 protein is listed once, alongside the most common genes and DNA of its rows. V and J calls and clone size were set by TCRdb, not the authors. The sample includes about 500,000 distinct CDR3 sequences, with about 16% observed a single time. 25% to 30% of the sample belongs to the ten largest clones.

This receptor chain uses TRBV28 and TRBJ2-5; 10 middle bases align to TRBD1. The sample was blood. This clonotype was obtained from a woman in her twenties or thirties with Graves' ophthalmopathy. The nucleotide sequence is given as TGTGCCAGCAGTTTTTTGACAGGGGGCAGGGAGACCCAGTACTTC. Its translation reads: CASSFLTGGRETQYF.